This T cell receptor beta chain derives from a study of OX40 agonist ivuxolimab in advanced cancers. The overall study: Patients with hepatocellular carcinoma, melanoma, renal cell or head and neck cancer made up the dose-escalation patients. Participants averaged about 66 years of age (range roughly 23 to 79) and were over 75% male. One hepatocellular carcinoma and a couple of cutaneous melanoma patients partially responded.

Deletions cut 5 bases from V and 1 base from J, with 10 bases between. The CDR3 loop spans 14 amino acids. Germline V gene lookup returns CDR1 LNHDA and CDR2 SQIVND (reference sequence). Study results and caveats: At 0.1 to 3.0 mg/kg and by week 6, CD4+ and CD8+ T cells in the blood had expanded clonally.

This table comes from immunoSEQ multiplex PCR, and its TCRdb copy is limited to in-frame clones, with some not included. The data show some 33,000 clones, roughly 76% seen once. In regard to this clone: The target antigen is unknown.

This chain connects TRBV19 to TRBJ2-3; no reliable D call. The sequence was collected from an adult with an advanced solid tumor such as melanoma, head and neck, liver or kidney cancer. This specimen consisted of CD4+ or CD8+ T cells sorted from blood, obtained in a trial of the OX40 agonist ivuxolimab. CDR3 sequence: CASSPSWGTDTQYF. Written as DNA, the CDR3 is TGTGCCAGTAGTCCCTCGTGGGGCACAGATACGCAGTATTTT.